One and the same sample provided the 25 T cell receptor beta chains below, sequenced in a study of OX40 agonist ivuxolimab in advanced cancers. Repertoires were generated with immunoSEQ multiplex PCR, while TCRdb's copy carries only in-frame clones and drops some. Among roughly 89,000 clones listed, roughly 90% were seen once. The source material was CD4+ or CD8+ T cells sorted from blood, sampled in a trial of the OX40 agonist ivuxolimab. The origin of the receptors is an adult with an advanced solid tumor such as melanoma, head and neck, liver or kidney cancer.

The chain recombines TRBV4-3 with TRBJ2-1; 7 bases align to TRBD2. The CDR3 loop spans 16 amino acids. V shed 0 bases, J shed 4 bases, and the junction held 6 bases outside the gene matches. The germline V gene encodes CDR1 LGHNA and CDR2 YSLEER. CDR3 nucleotides: TGCGCCAGCAGCCAAGAGAGGAGCGGGATTTACAATGAGCAGTTCTTC. This gives the protein CASSQERSGIYNEQFF.

V and J are TRBV7-3 and TRBJ1-3, with a tentative D call TRBD1 (5 bases). CDR1 and CDR2 (germline): SGHTA, FQGTGA. The V gene lost 3 bases and the J gene lost 8 bases, with 20 bases spanning the gap. The CDR3 has 16 amino acids. CDR3 in amino acids: CASSFRVLVGGYTIYF. The CDR3 DNA sequence: TGTGCCAGCAGCTTCAGGGTCCTCGTCGGCGGTTACACCATATATTTT.

The rearrangement links TRBV29-1 to TRBJ2-7; a weak D match, TRBD1 (6 bases). Germline V gene sequence: CDR1 SQVTM, CDR2 ANQGSEA. The CDR3 contains 14 residues. V lost 6 bases, J lost 1 base, and 16 bases lay in between. CDR3 protein: CSVTTGTFSYEQYF. The DNA for the CDR3 is TGCAGCGTCACCACCGGGACATTTTCCTACGAGCAGTACTTC.

The rearrangement uses TRBV5-1 and TRBJ2-6; D is unclear. In germline, CDR1 is SGHRS, CDR2 YFSETQ. CDR3 length equals 16 residues. V was pared by 4 bases and J by 1 base, with 12 bases between. CDR3 in DNA: TGCGCCAGCAGCCCGGCAGCCGGGTCTGGGGCCAACGTCCTGACTTTC. Translated: CASSPAAGSGANVLTF.

The chain employs TRBV5-6 and TRBJ2-3; a possible D gene is TRBD2 (5 bases). The CDR3 loop spans 13 amino acids. V lost 4 bases to trimming and J lost 6 bases, with 12 bases between them. Germline V gene data show CDR1 as SGHDT and CDR2 as YYEEEE. The CDR3: CASSAVRGDTQYF. The CDR3 region has the DNA TGTGCCAGCAGCGCCGTTCGAGGGGATACGCAGTATTTT.

The chain links TRBV7-9 to TRBJ1-5; D is uncertain. CDR3 size: 15 residues. Germline CDR1 and CDR2: SEHNR and FQNEAQ (reference sequence). The ends were cut back, 5 bases at V and 6 bases at J, with 17 bases in the middle. The CDR3 region is CASSQDGGDGQPQHF. In DNA, the CDR3 is TGTGCCAGCAGCCAGGACGGAGGTGATGGTCAGCCCCAGCATTTT.

This clone appeared once. The chain has TRBV7-9 and TRBJ2-5, with D uncertain. The V end lost 0 bases, the J end lost 5 bases, and 10 bases lay between the germline ends. Looked up from germline, CDR1 is SEHNR and CDR2 is FQNEAQ (reference sequence). The CDR3 has 14 residues. Here the CDR3 reads CASSLAARLETQYF. CDR3 in DNA: TGTGCCAGCAGCTTAGCTGCTAGGCTGGAGACCCAGTACTTC.

The rearrangement joins TRBV7-2 to TRBJ1-2; D may be TRBD1 (6 bases). The CDR3 loop spans 13 amino acids. The V gene's germline CDR1 is SGHTA and CDR2 FQGNSA. Trimming left V 5 bases short and J 7 bases short, with 14 bases between. The CDR3 is CASSRLQGLGYTF. The CDR3 region has the DNA TGTGCCAGCAGCCGATTACAGGGACTTGGCTACACCTTC.

The chain recombines TRBV6-5 with TRBJ2-7, with D possibly being TRBD1 or TRBD2 (5 bases each). CDR1 is MNHEY and CDR2 is SVGAGI in the germline V gene. The V end lost 0 bases, the J end lost 0 bases, and 9 bases lay between the germline ends. This CDR3 spans 15 amino acids. The CDR3 region has the DNA TGTGCCAGCAGTTACTCGAGGGGCCCCTCCTACGAGCAGTACTTC. It specifies CASSYSRGPSYEQYF.

This chain joins TRBV18 and TRBJ2-3; D uncertain. This CDR3 is built from 15 residues. Between the trimmed V and J ends, which lost 2 bases and 0 bases, there was a span of 9 bases. Germline V gives CDR1 KGHSH, CDR2 LQKENI. The CDR3 DNA reads TGTGCCAGCTCACCAGTGGCAGATAGCACAGATACGCAGTATTTT. This codes for CASSPVADSTDTQYF.

The rearrangement uses TRBV21-1 and TRBJ2-7; the table's D call of TRBD1 was not tested on the DNA. TRBV21-1 is termed a pseudogene. CDR3 length equals 14 residues. In nucleotides, the CDR3 is TGTGCCAGCATCGGACAGGGAGGGGTAGACGAGCAGTACTTC. This encodes CASIGQGGVDEQYF.

The chain employs TRBV6-5 and TRBJ2-7; weak D call: TRBD2 (6 bases). The CDR3 is made up of 14 amino acids. The V and J ends lost 5 bases and 4 bases respectively, with 15 bases between them. Germline loops: CDR1 MNHEY, CDR2 SVGAGI. This CDR3 reads CASSKTSGVYEQYF. DNA for the CDR3: TGTGCCAGCAGTAAGACCTCGGGGGTATACGAGCAGTACTTC.

This clone has a single count. V and J are TRBV5-6 and TRBJ2-2; D is perhaps TRBD1 or TRBD2 (5 bases each). With 0 bases removed from V and 6 bases from J, the gap between germline ends came to 6 bases. The germline CDR1 and CDR2 sequences are SGHDT and YYEEEE. This CDR3 contains 13 residues. The CDR3 coding sequence is TGTGCCAGCAGCTTGGTGGGGGCCGGGGAGCTGTTTTTT. It yields the protein CASSLVGAGELFF.

The rearrangement links TRBV5-1 to TRBJ2-2; TRBD1 aligns across 9 bases. V was pared by 0 bases and J by 5 bases, with 2 bases of the junction left unmatched. CDR1 SGHRS and CDR2 YFSETQ come from the germline V gene. The CDR3 consists of 15 residues. CDR3 loop: CASSLGTGETGELFF. The DNA for the CDR3 is TGCGCCAGCAGCTTGGGGACAGGGGAAACCGGGGAGCTGTTTTTT.

The chain combines TRBV27 with TRBJ2-3; no clear D gene. CDR1 MNHEY and CDR2 SMNVEV come from the germline V gene (reference sequence). The germline V and J ends were trimmed by 5 bases and 1 base, with 10 bases remaining between them. The CDR3 runs 14 residues. The CDR3 nucleotides read TGTGCCAGCAGTCCGCTGACACGCACAGATACGCAGTATTTT. Protein product: CASSPLTRTDTQYF.

This chain connects TRBV28 to TRBJ1-1; D is perhaps TRBD1 (6 bases). The CDR3 has 13 amino acids. Trimming left V 6 bases short and J 5 bases short, with 13 bases between. Germline V lookup: CDR1 MDHEN, CDR2 SYDVKM. The CDR3: CASSKQGWTEAFF. In DNA, the CDR3 is TGTGCCAGCAGCAAACAGGGTTGGACTGAAGCTTTCTTT.

This sequence joins TRBV14 and TRBJ2-5; D gene ambiguous. Trimming stripped 4 bases from V and 5 bases from J, with 11 bases between. The CDR3 length is 13 residues. Looked up from germline, CDR1 is SGHDN and CDR2 is FVKESK. Written as DNA, the CDR3 is TGTGCCAGCAGCCGCCAGGACCGGGAGACCCAGTACTTC. Protein: CASSRQDRETQYF.

The CDR3 sequence is CASSFQGAQNSPLHF. The CDR3 coding sequence is TGTGCCAGCAGTTTCCAGGGGGCGCAAAATTCACCCCTCCACTTT. The chain is built from TRBV2 and TRBJ1-6; 8 bases are a match to TRBD1. Trimming at V came to 5 bases and at J to 7 bases, leaving 7 bases not matched to a gene. The CDR3 is 15 residues long. The germline V gene has CDR1 SNHLY and CDR2 FYNNEI.

The chain couples TRBV5-1 to TRBJ2-1, with a tentative D call TRBD1 (6 bases). Germline CDR1 is SGHRS and CDR2 is YFSETQ. Deletions cut 0 bases from V and 4 bases from J, with 11 bases between. CDR3 length: 15 residues. The CDR3 region has the DNA TGCGCCAGCAGCTTGGAAACAGGGCATTACAATGAGCAGTTCTTC. Translated: CASSLETGHYNEQFF.

This chain joins TRBV10-3 and TRBJ2-7; 9 nucleotides align to TRBD2. The CDR3 totals 15 residues. V lost 0 bases, J lost 6 bases, and 6 bases stayed unmatched. Germline V lookup: CDR1 ENHRY, CDR2 SYGVKD. CDR3 sequence (DNA): TGTGCCATCAGTGAGTCGCGGCAAGCGGGAGGCGAGCAGTACTTC. The encoded protein is CAISESRQAGGEQYF.

The sample holds one count of this clone. The V call is TRBV7-3, the J call TRBJ2-3, with D possibly TRBD2 on 6 matching bases. Trimming left V 5 bases short and J 0 bases short, with 9 bases between. The CDR3 runs 14 residues. Germline V gene data show CDR1 as SGHTA and CDR2 as FQGTGA. CDR3 amino acids: CASSLSGSTDTQYF. CDR3 nucleotide sequence: TGTGCCAGCAGCCTAAGCGGGAGCACAGATACGCAGTATTTT.

CDR3 coding DNA: TGTGCCAGCAGTGCCTTTTGGGGAGGATCACCCCTCCACTTT. It specifies CASSAFWGGSPLHF. The chain joins TRBV6-5 to TRBJ1-6; D gene unclear. Germline assignment: CDR1 MNHEY and CDR2 SVGAGI. The CDR3 extends over 14 amino acids. V gave up 5 bases and J gave up 10 bases, with 15 bases separating them.

The rearrangement links TRBV11-2 to TRBJ2-2; D not certain. V lost 1 base and J 0 bases, leaving 9 bases between the germline ends. Germline V gives CDR1 SGHAT, CDR2 FQNNGV. This CDR3 contains 16 residues. The CDR3 DNA is TGTGCCAGCAGCTTAGTTGGCGGTTCGAACACCGGGGAGCTGTTTTTT. Amino acids: CASSLVGGSNTGELFF.

This clone was seen a single time. The chain joins TRBV7-3 to TRBJ2-7; D could derive from TRBD1 or TRBD2 (5 bases each). From germline, CDR1 is SGHTA and CDR2 FQGTGA. The CDR3 totals 18 residues. V lost 6 bases and J 0 bases, leaving 24 bases between the germline ends. As DNA, the CDR3 is TGTGCCAGCAGGTACACCGGGACCGCGGGCCCCAGCTCCTACGAGCAGTACTTC. Translated, it gives CASRYTGTAGPSSYEQYF. The whole variable domain, filled in from reference TRBV7-3 and TRBJ2-7, reads GAGVSQTPSNKVTEKGKYVELRCDPISGHTALYWYRQSLGQGPEFLIYFQGTGAADDSGLPNDRFFAVRPEGSVSTLKIQRTERGDSAVYLCASRYTGTAGPSSYEQYFGPGTRLTVT.

The V and J genes are TRBV28 and TRBJ2-3; 13 positions agree with TRBD2. Germline assignment: CDR1 MDHEN and CDR2 SYDVKM. The CDR3 consists of 13 residues. The V gene end was trimmed by 8 bases and the J gene end by 6 bases; junction bases not matched to a gene: 2. The CDR3 DNA is TGTGCCAGCGGACTAGCGGGAGCCGATACGCAGTATTTT. Protein sequence: CASGLAGADTQYF.